The present T cell receptor beta chain was sequenced within a study of spatial heterogeneity in lung cancer. Study-wide background: Beta-chain sequences were consistently detected more often than alpha-chain sequences.

Time point here: sample taken at primary tumor resection. Extraction of whole RNA from tumor, nontumor lung or frozen PBMC preceded unsorted sequencing. At least ten counts were recorded for this clonotype. The library was built for alpha chains, so this beta chain is an off-target read and its size means little. TCRdb used MiXCR to reprocess the 5' RACE reads, holding one entry per CDR3 protein. The table lists under 11,000 distinct CDR3 sequences, 3.5% to 4.5% of them singletons, with around 50% in the top ten. V lost 4 bases, J lost 6 bases, and 13 bases lay in between. The CDR3 spans 14 residues. The germline CDR1 and CDR2 sequences are SNHLY and FYNNEI.

The origin of this receptor is a female donor with early-stage non-small cell lung cancer. Sample: PBMCs, taken at surgery. The chain combines TRBV2 with TRBJ1-5; possible D gene TRBD1, 5 bases. CDR3 protein: CASSGDGGGQPQHF. The CDR3 coding sequence is TGTGCCAGCAGTGGAGACGGGGGAGGTCAGCCCCAGCATTTT.